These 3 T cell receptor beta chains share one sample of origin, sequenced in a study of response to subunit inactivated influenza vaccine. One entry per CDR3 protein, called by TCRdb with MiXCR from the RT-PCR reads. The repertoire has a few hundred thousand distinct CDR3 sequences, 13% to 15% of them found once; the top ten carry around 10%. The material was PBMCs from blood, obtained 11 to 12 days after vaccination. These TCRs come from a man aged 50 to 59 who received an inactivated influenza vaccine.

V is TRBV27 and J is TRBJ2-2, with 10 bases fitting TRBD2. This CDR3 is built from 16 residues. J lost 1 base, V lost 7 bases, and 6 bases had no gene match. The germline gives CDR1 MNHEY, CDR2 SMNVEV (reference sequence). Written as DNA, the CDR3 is TGTGCCAGCACCCTACTAGCGGGGAGGAACACCGGGGAGCTGTTTTTT. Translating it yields CASTLLAGRNTGELFF.

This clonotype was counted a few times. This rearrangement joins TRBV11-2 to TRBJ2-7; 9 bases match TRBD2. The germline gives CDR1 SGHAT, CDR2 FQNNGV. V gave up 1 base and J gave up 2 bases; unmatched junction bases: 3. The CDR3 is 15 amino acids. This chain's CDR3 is CASSLGAGGPYEQYF. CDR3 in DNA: TGTGCCAGCAGCTTAGGAGCGGGGGGCCCCTACGAGCAGTACTTC.

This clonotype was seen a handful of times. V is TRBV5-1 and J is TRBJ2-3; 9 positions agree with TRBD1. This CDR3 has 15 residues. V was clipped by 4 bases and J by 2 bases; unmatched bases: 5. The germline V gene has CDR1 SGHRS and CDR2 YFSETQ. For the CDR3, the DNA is TGCGCCAGCAGCCCAAGGACAGGGGCCACAGATACGCAGTATTTT. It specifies CASSPRTGATDTQYF.